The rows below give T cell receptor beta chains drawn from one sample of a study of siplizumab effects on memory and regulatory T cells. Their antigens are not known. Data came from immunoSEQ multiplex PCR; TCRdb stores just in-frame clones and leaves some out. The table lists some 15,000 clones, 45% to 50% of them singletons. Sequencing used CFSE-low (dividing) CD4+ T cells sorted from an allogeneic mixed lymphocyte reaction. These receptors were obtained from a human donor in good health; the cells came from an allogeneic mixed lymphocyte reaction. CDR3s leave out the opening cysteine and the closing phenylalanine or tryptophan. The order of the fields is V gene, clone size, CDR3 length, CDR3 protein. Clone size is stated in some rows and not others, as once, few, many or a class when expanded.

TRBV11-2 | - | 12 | ASSLDRGGYGYT
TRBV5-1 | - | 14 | ASSLLRDSFWNEQF
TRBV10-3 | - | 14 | AISEHLGTGLTEQY
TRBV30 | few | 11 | AWGPTPGEKLF
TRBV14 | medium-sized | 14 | ASSRLTGGLNEKLF
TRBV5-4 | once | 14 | ASTPGTGVSNYGYT
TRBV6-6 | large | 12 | ASSSPEEADTQY
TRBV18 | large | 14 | ASSPLGGQGGTEAF
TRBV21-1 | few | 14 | ASSNPTGTGDYGYT
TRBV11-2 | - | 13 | ASNPTSGSSDTQY
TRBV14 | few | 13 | ASSQVGGSPYEQY
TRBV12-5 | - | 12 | ASGSIGPANEQF
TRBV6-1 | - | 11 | ASSPAIDSKAF
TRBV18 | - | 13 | ASSPRGGIGSPLH
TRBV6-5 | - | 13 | ASRKTSSSGNTIY
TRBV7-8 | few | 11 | ASSLNSREKLF
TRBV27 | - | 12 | ASRIGGPNTEAF
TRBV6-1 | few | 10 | ASRGSNQPQH
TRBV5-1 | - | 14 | ASGGGASGAQETQY
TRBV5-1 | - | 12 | ASSREGNTGELF
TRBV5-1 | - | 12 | ASSTGQGALGQF
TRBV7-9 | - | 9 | ASRPNTEAF
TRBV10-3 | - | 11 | AIRGQIDQPQH